Each of the 8 T cell receptor beta chains below was sequenced from the same sample in a study of blood T cell repertoires in COVID-19. TCRdb keeps only in-frame clones here, not all; method: immunoSEQ multiplex PCR. The sample contains about 150,000 clones, about 85% of which appear only once. The sample comprised peripheral blood. Source of these receptors: an elderly man with COVID-19, enrolled during active disease.

J is TRBJ2-1 and V is TRBV10-2; the match to TRBD2 covers 8 bases. Looked up from germline, CDR1 is WSHSY and CDR2 is SAAADI. The CDR3 runs 15 residues. V gave up 4 bases and J gave up 7 bases; unmatched junction bases: 9. CDR3 in amino acids: CASSGATGGRNEQFF. DNA of the CDR3: TGCGCCAGCAGTGGGGCGACGGGGGGGCGAAATGAGCAGTTCTTC.

This clone is a singleton in its sample. The chain employs TRBV5-6 and TRBJ2-5, with D possibly TRBD1 on 6 matching bases. The CDR3 consists of 18 residues. V was clipped by 6 bases and J by 1 base, with 25 bases between them. Per germline, CDR1 SGHDT and CDR2 YYEEEE. CDR3: CASTHRLRGSALQETQYF. As DNA, the CDR3 is TGTGCCAGCACCCATCGTCTCAGGGGCTCAGCCCTCCAAGAGACCCAGTACTTC.

The chain joins TRBV5-6 to TRBJ1-2, with D perhaps matching TRBD1 (5 bases). The germline V and J ends were trimmed by 0 bases and 8 bases, with 8 bases remaining between them. CDR3 length: 12 residues. Germline lookup yields CDR1 SGHDT and CDR2 YYEEEE. Written as DNA, the CDR3 is TGTGCCAGCAGCTTGGGGGCAGGGGGCTACACCTTC. This gives the protein CASSLGAGGYTF.

The chain recombines TRBV5-1 with TRBJ2-5, with 7 nucleotides matching TRBD1. The ends lost 0 bases at V and 3 bases at J; junction bases unmatched: 2. In germline, CDR1 is SGHRS, CDR2 YFSETQ. The length of the CDR3 is 14 residues. The CDR3 here is CASSLVGTEETQYF. CDR3 in DNA: TGCGCCAGCAGCTTGGTTGGGACAGAAGAGACCCAGTACTTC.

CDR3 in amino acids: CASSRTGGMGAFF. The CDR3, as DNA: TGTGCCAGCAGCAGGACAGGGGGAATGGGGGCTTTCTTT. The gene calls are TRBV11-2 and TRBJ1-1; 10 nucleotides match TRBD1. This CDR3 has 13 residues. After removal of 5 bases from V and 11 bases from J, the junction contained 8 bases not matched to a gene. Looked up from germline, CDR1 is SGHAT and CDR2 is FQNNGV.

CDR3 bases: TGCGCCAGCAGCTCCCTCGGGACGGGGGGGACCGGGGAGCTGTTTTTT. It codes for CASSSLGTGGTGELFF. The V call is TRBV5-1, the J call TRBJ2-2; 8 bases agree with TRBD2. V shed 3 bases and J 5 bases; nucleotides not matched to a gene: 9. CDR1 SGHRS and CDR2 YFSETQ come from the germline V gene. CDR3 length: 16 residues.

The chain recombines TRBV9 with TRBJ2-2, with 8 bases identical to TRBD1. Per the germline V gene, CDR1 is SGDLS and CDR2 is YYNGEE. The V gene end was trimmed by 6 bases and the J gene end by 4 bases; junction bases not matched to a gene: 5. The length of the CDR3 is 14 residues. The CDR3 DNA follows: TGTGCCAGCACCTGGACAGGGACCACCGGGGAGCTGTTTTTT. Protein sequence: CASTWTGTTGELFF.

The chain carries TRBV2 and TRBJ1-5; 7 positions agree with TRBD1. Germline V gene sequence: CDR1 SNHLY, CDR2 FYNNEI. The CDR3 extends over 13 amino acids. The V segment lost 7 bases and the J segment 15 bases; nucleotides outside the gene matches: 15. CDR3 amino acids: CASTRIVQGKRHF. The CDR3 DNA sequence: TGTGCCAGCACCCGAATTGTACAGGGGAAGAGGCATTTT.